This T cell receptor beta chain was profiled in a study of cytomegalovirus exposure and HLA in healthy donors. The donors were in the approximately 120-subject validation cohort, distinct from the approximately 700-subject first cohort. General study points: Researchers counted 164 TCR beta chains as cytomegalovirus-associated. A few chains linked to CMV were shown in vitro to be specific for CMV antigens.

Only in-frame clones appear in the TCRdb table, and some are missing; sequencing was by immunoSEQ multiplex PCR. The data contain more than 45,000 clones, 80% to 90% of them singletons. Comment on this clone: Its antigen is still unknown.

This receptor was taken from a woman aged 18-35 years in good health and CMV-seronegative. Sample: PBMCs.

CDR3 coding DNA: TGCGCCAGCAGCCCACAGGGGGCCGTAGCTTTCTTT. Translation gives CASSPQGAVAFF. The gene calls are TRBV5-1 and TRBJ1-1; the match to TRBD1 covers 9 bases. The CDR3 length is 12 residues. Germline lookup yields CDR1 SGHRS and CDR2 YFSETQ. V was clipped by 4 bases and J by 10 bases; unmatched bases: 5.